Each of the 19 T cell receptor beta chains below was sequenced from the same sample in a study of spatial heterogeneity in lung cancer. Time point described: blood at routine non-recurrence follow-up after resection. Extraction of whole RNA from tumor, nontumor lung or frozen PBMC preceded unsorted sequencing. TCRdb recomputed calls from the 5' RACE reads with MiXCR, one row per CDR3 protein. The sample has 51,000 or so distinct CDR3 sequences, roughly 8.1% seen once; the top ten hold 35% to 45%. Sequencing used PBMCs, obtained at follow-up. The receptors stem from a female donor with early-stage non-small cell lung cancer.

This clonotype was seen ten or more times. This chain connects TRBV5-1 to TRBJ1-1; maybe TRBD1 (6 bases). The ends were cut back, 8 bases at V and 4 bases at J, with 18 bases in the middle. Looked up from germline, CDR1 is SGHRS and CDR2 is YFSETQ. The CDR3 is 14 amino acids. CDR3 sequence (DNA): TGCGCCAGTTCTGCCAGGGGCTGGGGCACTGAAGCTTTCTTT. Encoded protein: CASSARGWGTEAFF.

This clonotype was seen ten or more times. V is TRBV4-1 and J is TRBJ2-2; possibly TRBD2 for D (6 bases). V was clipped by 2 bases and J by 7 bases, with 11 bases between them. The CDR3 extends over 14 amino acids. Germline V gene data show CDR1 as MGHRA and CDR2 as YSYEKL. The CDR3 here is CASSQPGGNGELFF. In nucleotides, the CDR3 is TGCGCCAGCAGCCAACCCGGAGGGAACGGGGAGCTGTTTTTT.

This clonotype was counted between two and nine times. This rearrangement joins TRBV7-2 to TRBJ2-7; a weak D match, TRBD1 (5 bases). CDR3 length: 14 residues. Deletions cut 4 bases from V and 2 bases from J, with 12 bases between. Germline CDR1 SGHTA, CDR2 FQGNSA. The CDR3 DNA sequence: TGTGCCAGCAGCTCAAGTTGGGGCCCCTACGAGCAGTACTTC. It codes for CASSSSWGPYEQYF.

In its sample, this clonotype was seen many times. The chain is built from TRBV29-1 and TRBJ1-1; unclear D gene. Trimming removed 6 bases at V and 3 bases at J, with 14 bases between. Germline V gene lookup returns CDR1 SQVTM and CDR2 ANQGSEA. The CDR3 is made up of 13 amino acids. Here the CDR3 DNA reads TGCAGCGTAAATTCCGGACGCGACACTGAAGCTTTCTTT. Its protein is CSVNSGRDTEAFF.

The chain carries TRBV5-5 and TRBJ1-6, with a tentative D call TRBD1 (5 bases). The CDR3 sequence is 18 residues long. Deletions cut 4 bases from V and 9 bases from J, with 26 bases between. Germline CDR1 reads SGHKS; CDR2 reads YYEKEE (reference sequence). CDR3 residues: CASSPDPGLGAAGSPLHF. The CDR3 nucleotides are TGTGCCAGCAGCCCGGACCCCGGGCTCGGGGCGGCGGGTTCACCCCTCCACTTT.

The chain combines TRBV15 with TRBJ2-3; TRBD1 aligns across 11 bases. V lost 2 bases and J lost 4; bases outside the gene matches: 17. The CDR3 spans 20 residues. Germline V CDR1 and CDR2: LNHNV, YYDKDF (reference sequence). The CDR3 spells CATSRPTFGPGGQGADTQYF. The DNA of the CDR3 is TGTGCCACCAGCAGACCCACTTTTGGCCCTGGGGGACAGGGGGCAGATACGCAGTATTTT.

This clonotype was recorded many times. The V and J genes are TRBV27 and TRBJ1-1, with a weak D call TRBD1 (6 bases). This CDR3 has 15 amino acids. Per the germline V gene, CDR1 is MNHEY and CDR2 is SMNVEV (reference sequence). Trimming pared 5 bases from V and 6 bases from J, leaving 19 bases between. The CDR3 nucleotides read TGTGCCAGCAGTCCTATAGACACAGGGTCCCCTGAAGCTTTCTTT. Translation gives CASSPIDTGSPEAFF.

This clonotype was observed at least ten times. Here the CDR3 reads CASSVASGETYEQYF. CDR3 in DNA: TGTGCCAGCAGCGTAGCTAGCGGGGAAACCTACGAGCAGTACTTC. The chain couples TRBV9 to TRBJ2-7; 9 nucleotides align to TRBD2. Per the germline V gene, CDR1 is SGDLS and CDR2 is YYNGEE. CDR3 length: 15 amino acids. The trim removed 0 bases at V and 2 bases at J, leaving 3 bases unmatched.

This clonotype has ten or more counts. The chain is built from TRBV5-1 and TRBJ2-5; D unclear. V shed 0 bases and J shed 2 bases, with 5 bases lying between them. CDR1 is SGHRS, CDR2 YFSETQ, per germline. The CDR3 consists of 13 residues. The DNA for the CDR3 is TGCGCCAGCAGCTTGGAATTACAAGAGACCCAGTACTTC. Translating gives CASSLELQETQYF.

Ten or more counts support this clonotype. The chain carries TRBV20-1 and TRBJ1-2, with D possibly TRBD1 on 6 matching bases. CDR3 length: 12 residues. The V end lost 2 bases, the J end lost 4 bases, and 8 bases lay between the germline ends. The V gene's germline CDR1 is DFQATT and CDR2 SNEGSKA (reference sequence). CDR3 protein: CSARQGTYGYTF. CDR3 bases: TGCAGTGCTAGACAGGGGACCTATGGCTACACCTTC.

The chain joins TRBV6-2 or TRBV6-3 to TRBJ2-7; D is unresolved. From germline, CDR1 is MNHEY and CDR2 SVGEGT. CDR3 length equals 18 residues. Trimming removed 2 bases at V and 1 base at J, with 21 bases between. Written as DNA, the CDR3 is TGTGCCAGCAGTTACGATACCGGCGATGGTGGATATTCCTACGAGCAGTACTTC. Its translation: CASSYDTGDGGYSYEQYF.

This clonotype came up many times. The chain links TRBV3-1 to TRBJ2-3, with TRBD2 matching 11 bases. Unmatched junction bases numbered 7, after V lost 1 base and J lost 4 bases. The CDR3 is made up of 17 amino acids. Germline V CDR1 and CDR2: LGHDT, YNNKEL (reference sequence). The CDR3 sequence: CASSQGILAGGPDTQYF. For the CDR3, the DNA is TGTGCCAGCAGCCAAGGTATCCTAGCGGGGGGCCCAGATACGCAGTATTTT.

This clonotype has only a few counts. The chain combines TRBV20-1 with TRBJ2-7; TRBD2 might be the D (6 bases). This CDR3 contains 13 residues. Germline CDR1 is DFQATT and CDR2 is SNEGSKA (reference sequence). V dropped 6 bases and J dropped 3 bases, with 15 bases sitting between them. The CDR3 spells CSAPTRSYYEQYF. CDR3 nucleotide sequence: TGCAGTGCGCCGACTAGGAGCTACTACGAGCAGTACTTC.

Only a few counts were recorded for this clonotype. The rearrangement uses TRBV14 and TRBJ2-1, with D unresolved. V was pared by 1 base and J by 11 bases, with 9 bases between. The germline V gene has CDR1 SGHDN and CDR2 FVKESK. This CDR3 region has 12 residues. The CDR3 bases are TGTGCCAGCAGCCAAGTCGCCGCTAAGCAGTTCTTC. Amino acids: CASSQVAAKQFF.

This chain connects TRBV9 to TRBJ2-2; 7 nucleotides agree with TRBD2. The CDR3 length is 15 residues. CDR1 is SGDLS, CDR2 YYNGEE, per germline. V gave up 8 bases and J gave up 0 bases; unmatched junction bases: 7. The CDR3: CASGRRGSNTGELFF. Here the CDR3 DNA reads TGTGCCAGTGGGCGGCGGGGGTCGAACACCGGGGAGCTGTTTTTT.

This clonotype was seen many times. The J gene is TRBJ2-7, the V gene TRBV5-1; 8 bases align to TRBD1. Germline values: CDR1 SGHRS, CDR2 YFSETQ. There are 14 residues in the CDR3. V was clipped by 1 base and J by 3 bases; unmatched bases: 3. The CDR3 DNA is TGCGCCAGCAGCTTGAACAGGGGGATCTACGAGCAGTACTTC. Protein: CASSLNRGIYEQYF.

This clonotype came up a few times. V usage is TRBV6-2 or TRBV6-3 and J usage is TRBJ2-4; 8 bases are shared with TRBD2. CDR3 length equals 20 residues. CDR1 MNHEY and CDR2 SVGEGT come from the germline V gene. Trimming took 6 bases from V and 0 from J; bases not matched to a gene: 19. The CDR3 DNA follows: TGTGCCAGCAGCGACGGACTAGCCCGTCTGGCGGTCCTAGCCAAAAACATTCAGTACTTC. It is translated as CASSDGLARLAVLAKNIQYF.

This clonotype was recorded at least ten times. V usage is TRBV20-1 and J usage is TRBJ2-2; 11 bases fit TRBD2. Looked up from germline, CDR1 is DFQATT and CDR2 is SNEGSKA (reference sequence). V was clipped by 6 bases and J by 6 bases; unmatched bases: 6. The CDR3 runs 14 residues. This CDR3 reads CSARLAGNSGELFF. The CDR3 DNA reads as TGCAGTGCAAGACTAGCGGGGAATTCCGGGGAGCTGTTTTTT.

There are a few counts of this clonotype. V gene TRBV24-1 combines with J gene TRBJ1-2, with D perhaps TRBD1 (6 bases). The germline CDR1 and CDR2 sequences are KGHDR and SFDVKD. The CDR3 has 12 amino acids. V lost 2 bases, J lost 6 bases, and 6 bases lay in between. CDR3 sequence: CATSDYRDGYTF. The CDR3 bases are TGTGCCACCAGTGATTACAGGGATGGCTACACCTTC.